This record covers a single TCR beta chain. These data originate in a study of blood T cell repertoires in COVID-19. Study context: Acute-phase and convalescent COVID-19 samples originated in the United States, Italy and Spain.

CDR3 size: 16 residues. V trimming: 0 bases; J trimming: 2 bases; junction bases outside the gene matches: 4. The germline CDR1 and CDR2 sequences are LGHNA and YSLEER. In the authors' workflow: Quantification of nucleated cells was approximated via reference gene primer amplification. TCRdb's table, derived via immunoSEQ multiplex PCR, lists solely in-frame clones and lacks some. V and J calls plus clone size are reproduced from that table; the DNA served to infer D and trimming. Among 150,000 to 200,000 clones listed, 90% were seen once. The rearrangement uses TRBV4-3 and TRBJ2-1; 7 bases agree with TRBD1. Sequenced material: peripheral blood. This clonotype was sampled from a man between 50 and 59 years old with acute or convalescent COVID-19. CDR3 sequence reads: CASSQDMTGTYNEQFF. The DNA for the CDR3 is TGCGCCAGCAGCCAAGATATGACAGGGACCTACAATGAGCAGTTCTTC.